Listed here is a single TCR beta chain. The source of the sample is a study of cytomegalovirus exposure and HLA in healthy donors. Vbeta (60) and Jbeta (13) primers were used in the PCR. Using immunoSEQ multiplex PCR, the repertoire was profiled, and TCRdb retains in-frame clones only, with some absent. The sample has 150,000 or so clones, about 75% seen once. Trimming removed 0 bases from V and 1 base from J, with 9 bases in between. The CDR3 length is 15 residues. The V gene's germline CDR1 is MNHNS and CDR2 SASEGT. The clonotype comes from a man in his late teens or twenties in good health and CMV-seropositive. The chain couples TRBV6-1 to TRBJ2-5; D is unclear. The sample taken for sequencing was PBMCs. The CDR3 sequence: CASSEARGSQETQYF. The CDR3 DNA reads TGTGCCAGCAGTGAAGCGAGAGGCAGCCAAGAGACCCAGTACTTC.